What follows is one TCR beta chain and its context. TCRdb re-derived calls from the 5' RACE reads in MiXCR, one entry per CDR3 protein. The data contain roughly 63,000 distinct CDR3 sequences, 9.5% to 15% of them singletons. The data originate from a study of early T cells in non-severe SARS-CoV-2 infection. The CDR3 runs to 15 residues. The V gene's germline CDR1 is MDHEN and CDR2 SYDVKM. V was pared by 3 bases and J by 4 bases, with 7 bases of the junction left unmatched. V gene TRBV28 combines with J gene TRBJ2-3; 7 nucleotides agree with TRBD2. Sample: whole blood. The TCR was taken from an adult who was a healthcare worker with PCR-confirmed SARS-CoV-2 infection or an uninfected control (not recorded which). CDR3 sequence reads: CASSFPGGGPDTQYF. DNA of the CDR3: TGTGCCAGCAGTTTTCCGGGAGGTGGGCCAGATACGCAGTATTTT.